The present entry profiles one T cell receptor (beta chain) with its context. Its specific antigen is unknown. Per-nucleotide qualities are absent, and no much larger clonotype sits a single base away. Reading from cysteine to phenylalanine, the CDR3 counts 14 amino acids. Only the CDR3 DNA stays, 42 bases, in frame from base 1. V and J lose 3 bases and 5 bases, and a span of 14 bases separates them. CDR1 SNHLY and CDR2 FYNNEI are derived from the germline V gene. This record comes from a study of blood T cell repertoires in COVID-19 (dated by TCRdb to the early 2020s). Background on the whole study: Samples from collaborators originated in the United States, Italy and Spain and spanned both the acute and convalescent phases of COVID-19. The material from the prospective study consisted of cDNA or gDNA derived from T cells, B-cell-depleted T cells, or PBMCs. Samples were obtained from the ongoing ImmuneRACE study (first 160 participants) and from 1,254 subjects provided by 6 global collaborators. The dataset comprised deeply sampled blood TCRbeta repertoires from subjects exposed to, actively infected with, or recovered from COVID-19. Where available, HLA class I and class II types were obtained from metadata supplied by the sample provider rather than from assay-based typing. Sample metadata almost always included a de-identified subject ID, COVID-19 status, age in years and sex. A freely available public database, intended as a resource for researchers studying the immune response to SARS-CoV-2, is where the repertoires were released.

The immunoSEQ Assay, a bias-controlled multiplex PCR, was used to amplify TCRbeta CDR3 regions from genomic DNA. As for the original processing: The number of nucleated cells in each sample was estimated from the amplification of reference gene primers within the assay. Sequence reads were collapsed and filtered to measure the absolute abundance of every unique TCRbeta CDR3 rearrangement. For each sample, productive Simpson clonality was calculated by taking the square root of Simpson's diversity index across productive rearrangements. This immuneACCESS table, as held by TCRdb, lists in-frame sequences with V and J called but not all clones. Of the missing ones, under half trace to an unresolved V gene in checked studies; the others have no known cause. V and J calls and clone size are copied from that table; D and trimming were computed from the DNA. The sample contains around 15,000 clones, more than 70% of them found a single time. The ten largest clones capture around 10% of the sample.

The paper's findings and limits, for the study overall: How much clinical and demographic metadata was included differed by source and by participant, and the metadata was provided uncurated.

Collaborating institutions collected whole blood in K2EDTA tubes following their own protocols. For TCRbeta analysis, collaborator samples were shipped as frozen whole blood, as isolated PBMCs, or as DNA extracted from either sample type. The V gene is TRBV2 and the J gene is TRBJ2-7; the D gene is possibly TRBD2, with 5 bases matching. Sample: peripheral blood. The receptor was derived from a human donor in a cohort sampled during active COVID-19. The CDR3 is CASSDGSSRDEQYF. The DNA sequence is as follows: TGTGCCAGCAGTGATGGGTCTTCGAGGGACGAGCAGTACTTC.